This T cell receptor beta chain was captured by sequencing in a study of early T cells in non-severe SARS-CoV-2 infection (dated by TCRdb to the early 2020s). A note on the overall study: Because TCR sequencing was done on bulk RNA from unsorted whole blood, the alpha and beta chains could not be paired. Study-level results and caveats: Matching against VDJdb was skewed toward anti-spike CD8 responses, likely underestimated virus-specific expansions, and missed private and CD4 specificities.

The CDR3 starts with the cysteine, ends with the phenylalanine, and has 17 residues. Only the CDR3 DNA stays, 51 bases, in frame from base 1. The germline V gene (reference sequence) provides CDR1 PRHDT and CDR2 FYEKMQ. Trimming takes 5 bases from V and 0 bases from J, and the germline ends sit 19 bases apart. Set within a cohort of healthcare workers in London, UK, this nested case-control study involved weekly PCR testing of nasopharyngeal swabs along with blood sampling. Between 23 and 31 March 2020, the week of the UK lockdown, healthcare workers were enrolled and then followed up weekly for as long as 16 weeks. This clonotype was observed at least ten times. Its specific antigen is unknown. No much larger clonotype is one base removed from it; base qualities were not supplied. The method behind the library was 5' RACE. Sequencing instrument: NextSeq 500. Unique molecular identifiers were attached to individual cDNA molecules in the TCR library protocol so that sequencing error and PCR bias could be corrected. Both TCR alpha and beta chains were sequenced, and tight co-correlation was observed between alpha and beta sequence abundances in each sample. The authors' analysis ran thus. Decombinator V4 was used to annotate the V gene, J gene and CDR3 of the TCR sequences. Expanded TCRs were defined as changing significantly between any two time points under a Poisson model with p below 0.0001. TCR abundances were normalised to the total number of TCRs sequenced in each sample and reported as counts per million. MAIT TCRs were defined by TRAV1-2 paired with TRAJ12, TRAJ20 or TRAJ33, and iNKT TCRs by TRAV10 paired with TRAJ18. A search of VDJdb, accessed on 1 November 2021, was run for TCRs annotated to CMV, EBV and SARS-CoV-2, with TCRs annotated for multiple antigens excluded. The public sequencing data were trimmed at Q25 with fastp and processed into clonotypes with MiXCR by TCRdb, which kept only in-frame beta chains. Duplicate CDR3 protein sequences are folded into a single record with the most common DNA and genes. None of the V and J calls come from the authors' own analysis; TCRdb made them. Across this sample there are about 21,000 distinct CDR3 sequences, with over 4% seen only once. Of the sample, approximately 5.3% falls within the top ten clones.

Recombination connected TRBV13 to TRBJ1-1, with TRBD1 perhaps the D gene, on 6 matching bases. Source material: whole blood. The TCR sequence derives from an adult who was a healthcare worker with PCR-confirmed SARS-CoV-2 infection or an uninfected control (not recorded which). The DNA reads TGTGCCAGCAGCCCGGCGGGGGGCAGCAACTTGAACACTGAAGCTTTCTTT. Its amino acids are CASSPAGGSNLNTEAFF. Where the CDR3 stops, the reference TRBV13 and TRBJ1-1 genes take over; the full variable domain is AAGVIQSPRHLIKEKRETATLKCYPIPRHDTVYWYQQGPGQDPQFLISFYEKMQSDKGSIPDRFSAQQFSDYHSELNMSSLELGDSALYFCASSPAGGSNLNTEAFFGQGTRLTVV.